Shown below are 21 T cell receptor beta chains from a single sample sequenced in a study of blood T cell repertoires in COVID-19. Produced via immunoSEQ multiplex PCR; TCRdb's table is partial and in-frame only. The data hold about 380,000 clones, with more than 75% observed a single time. Input material: peripheral blood. These receptors came from a human donor with acute or convalescent COVID-19. The donor label of this sample is uncertain.

The gene calls are TRBV2 and TRBJ1-1; D uncertain. Germline CDR1 SNHLY, CDR2 FYNNEI. V was pared by 4 bases and J by 0 bases, with 3 bases between. The CDR3 has 12 residues. The CDR3 bases are TGTGCCAGCAGTGTCATGAACACTGAAGCTTTCTTT. Amino acid sequence: CASSVMNTEAFF.

This chain links TRBV5-1 with TRBJ1-4; possibly TRBD1 for D (5 bases). This CDR3 is built from 14 residues. Germline V gene sequence: CDR1 SGHRS, CDR2 YFSETQ. The V gene lost 4 bases and the J gene lost 8 bases, with 15 bases spanning the gap. The CDR3 DNA follows: TGCGCCAGCAGCGGAGGGACCGGGTGGGAAAAACTGTTTTTT. It codes for CASSGGTGWEKLFF. The variable domain in full, completed from reference TRBV5-1 and TRBJ1-4, reads KAGVTQTPRYLIKTRGQQVTLSCSPISGHRSVSWYQQTPGQGLQFLFEYFSETQRNKGNFPGRFSGRQFSNSRSEMNVSTLELGDSALYLCASSGGTGWEKLFFGSGTQLSVL.

The chain uses TRBV5-4 and TRBJ2-3, with 10 bases matching TRBD2. The CDR3 totals 16 residues. CDR1 and CDR2 (germline): SGHNT, YYREEE (reference sequence). With V trimmed by 5 bases and J by 3 bases, 9 bases remained unmatched. CDR3 residues: CASSIAGGAVTDTQYF. The CDR3 bases are TGTGCCAGCAGTATAGCGGGGGGAGCAGTTACAGATACGCAGTATTTT.

The chain links TRBV6-1 to TRBJ2-3; D gene unclear. This CDR3 is built from 15 residues. V was trimmed by 3 bases and J by 2 bases, leaving 12 bases between them. Germline values: CDR1 MNHNS, CDR2 SASEGT. For the CDR3, the DNA is TGTGCCAGCAGTGAGGGCAGAACCACCACAGATACGCAGTATTTT. Its translation is CASSEGRTTTDTQYF.

The DNA for the CDR3 is TGTGCCAGTAGTATGGGCGGGGGACTAGTCGCAGCAGATACGCAGTATTTT. This encodes CASSMGGGLVAADTQYF. V and J are TRBV19 and TRBJ2-3; 8 bases match TRBD2. The V and J ends lost 3 bases and 4 bases, in that order; junction bases with no gene match: 12. This CDR3 comprises 17 residues. Germline V CDR1 and CDR2: LNHDA, SQIVND (reference sequence).

The rearrangement joins TRBV6-5 to TRBJ2-7, with TRBD2 identical over 11 bases. The trim removed 4 bases at V and 3 bases at J, leaving 2 bases unmatched. From germline, CDR1 is MNHEY and CDR2 SVGAGI. The CDR3 is 14 residues long. CDR3 region: CASSSGLAGYEQYF. DNA of the CDR3: TGTGCCAGCAGTTCCGGACTAGCGGGCTACGAGCAGTACTTC.

The gene calls are TRBV28 and TRBJ2-2; TRBD2 aligns across 14 bases. V lost 7 bases and J lost 5; bases outside the gene matches: 6. This CDR3 has 16 residues. The germline CDR1 and CDR2 sequences are MDHEN and SYDVKM. The CDR3: CASTKRLAGGTGELFF. CDR3 bases: TGTGCCAGCACCAAAAGACTAGCGGGGGGGACCGGGGAGCTGTTTTTT.

V and J are TRBV5-4 and TRBJ2-5, with D uncertain. The length of the CDR3 is 14 residues. CDR1 is SGHNT and CDR2 is YYREEE in the germline V gene (reference sequence). V lost 0 bases to trimming and J lost 4 bases, with 10 bases between them. CDR3 nucleotide sequence: TGTGCCAGCAGCTTGGCGGCTTCGGGAGAGACCCAGTACTTC. It encodes CASSLAASGETQYF.

The chain recombines TRBV14 with TRBJ2-5, with unresolved D. Per germline, CDR1 SGHDN and CDR2 FVKESK. This CDR3 region has 16 residues. V was shortened by 0 bases and J by 2 bases, with 13 bases between the two germline ends. CDR3 DNA sequence: TGTGCCAGCAGCCAAGATGCTTTCGCCAGGCAAGAGACCCAGTACTTC. It yields the protein CASSQDAFARQETQYF. The entire variable domain, with the rest obtained from reference TRBV14 and TRBJ2-5, is as follows: EAGVTQFPSHSVIEKGQTVTLRCDPISGHDNLYWYRRVMGKEIKFLLHFVKESKQDESGMPNNRFLAERTGGTYSTLKVQPAELEDSGVYFCASSQDAFARQETQYFGPGTRLLVL.

CDR3 sequence: CATSDLDWGGAQHF. CDR3 in DNA: TGTGCCACCAGTGATCTAGACTGGGGGGGGGCCCAGCATTTT. The genes are TRBV24-1 and TRBJ1-5; D perhaps matches TRBD1 (5 bases). This CDR3 region has 14 residues. V gave up 3 bases and J gave up 11 bases, with 16 bases separating them. The V gene's germline CDR1 is KGHDR and CDR2 SFDVKD.

For the CDR3, the DNA is TGCAGCGTCGGGACAGGGCGTAACTATGGCTACACCTTC. Protein: CSVGTGRNYGYTF. The chain links TRBV29-1 to TRBJ1-2; TRBD1 matches 9 bases. From germline, CDR1 is SQVTM and CDR2 ANQGSEA. The CDR3 is made up of 13 amino acids. The V and J ends lost 6 bases and 1 base, in that order; junction bases with no gene match: 3.

The rearrangement links TRBV5-8 to TRBJ1-5; TRBD1 might be the D (5 bases). Looked up from germline, CDR1 is SGHTS and CDR2 is YDEGEE. The CDR3 totals 15 residues. V lost 6 bases and J lost 3, with 16 bases in between. The CDR3 here is CASTHGAISNQPQHF. The CDR3 DNA sequence: TGTGCCAGCACCCATGGGGCAATTTCCAATCAGCCCCAGCATTTT.

The chain recombines TRBV4-2 with TRBJ2-1, with D possibly being TRBD1 (8 bases). The V gene's germline CDR1 is LGHNA and CDR2 YNFKEQ. Trimming took off 5 bases at V and 7 bases at J, with 21 bases between the two ends. CDR3 length: 16 residues. In DNA form, the CDR3 reads TGTGCCAGCAGCACAATGACAGGGGTGGGAGGGAATGAGCAGTTCTTC. It is translated as CASSTMTGVGGNEQFF.

The chain's CDR3 is CATRGGTIGIQPQHF. In DNA form, the CDR3 reads TGTGCCACCCGCGGTGGGACAATAGGGATTCAGCCCCAGCATTTT. The chain employs TRBV19 and TRBJ1-5, with TRBD1 as a possible D gene (6 bases). V was shortened by 10 bases and J by 6 bases, with 22 bases between the two germline ends. Germline CDR1 reads LNHDA; CDR2 reads SQIVND (reference sequence). This CDR3 is 15 amino acids long.

Note on this clone: The sample carries other DNA sequences with the same CDR3. This chain links TRBV5-1 with TRBJ1-1; 7 bases are a match to TRBD1. The germline gives CDR1 SGHRS, CDR2 YFSETQ. With 0 bases clipped from V and 1 base from J, the junction kept 3 bases outside the gene matches. The CDR3 covers 15 residues. The CDR3 bases are TGCGCCAGCAGCTTGGCTGGGACAGAGAACACTGAAGCTTTCTTT. It specifies CASSLAGTENTEAFF.

V is TRBV5-1 and J is TRBJ1-5; D is perhaps TRBD1 (5 bases). The CDR3 totals 16 residues. Germline assignment: CDR1 SGHRS and CDR2 YFSETQ. With 0 bases removed from V and 0 bases from J, the gap between germline ends came to 10 bases. CDR3 region: CASSLGPGSSNQPQHF. CDR3 nucleotides: TGCGCCAGCAGCTTGGGGCCAGGGTCTAGCAATCAGCCCCAGCATTTT.

This chain connects TRBV1 to TRBJ1-4; whether TRBD1, the table's D call, matches the DNA was not checked. TRBV1 corresponds to a pseudogene. This CDR3 has 15 amino acids. The CDR3 DNA sequence: TGCACCGTGGGCCTGTTCACGGCAACTAATGAAAAACTGTTTTTT. Translated, it gives CTVGLFTATNEKLFF.

The V and J genes are TRBV10-1 and TRBJ1-3; TRBD1 matches at 9 bases. Per germline, CDR1 WNHNN and CDR2 SYGVQD (reference sequence). This CDR3 has 15 residues. V lost 3 bases to trimming and J lost 4 bases; unmatched junction nucleotides: 4. This chain's CDR3 is CASSDLGTGGNTIYF. In DNA form, the CDR3 reads TGCGCCAGCAGTGACCTCGGGACAGGGGGAAACACCATATATTTT.

This chain uses TRBV29-1 with TRBJ1-2, with a possible D match to TRBD1 (6 bases). Per germline, CDR1 SQVTM and CDR2 ANQGSEA. The CDR3 length is 12 residues. V dropped 7 bases and J dropped 7 bases, with 16 bases sitting between them. The CDR3 is CSGRQAGGGYTF. The CDR3 nucleotides read TGCAGCGGTAGACAGGCTGGTGGTGGCTACACCTTC.

This chain joins TRBV7-2 and TRBJ1-2, with 7 bases that match TRBD1. Per the germline V gene, CDR1 is SGHTA and CDR2 is FQGNSA. The CDR3 covers 14 residues. V was pared by 0 bases and J by 8 bases, with 6 bases of the junction left unmatched. The DNA for the CDR3 is TGTGCCAGCAGCTTAGCGCAAGGGGGCGGAGGCTACACCTTC. Residues: CASSLAQGGGGYTF.

This rearrangement joins TRBV3-1 (or the pseudogene TRBV3-2) to TRBJ2-5; 10 nucleotides match TRBD2. J gave up 5 bases and V 1 base, and 13 bases lay outside the gene matches. CDR3 length: 18 amino acids. Germline loops: CDR1 LGHDT, CDR2 YNNKEL (reference sequence). In nucleotides, the CDR3 is TGTGCCAGCAGCCAAGGAGTCTCGGGAGCGGGGGGGCTGGAGACCCAGTACTTC. Translation gives CASSQGVSGAGGLETQYF.